The 26 T cell receptor beta chains below come from one sample, sequenced in a study of regulatory T cells in long-lasting Graves disease. Regarding time point: newly diagnosed GD, antithyroid drugs for less than 3 months. The TCR library was prepared using RNA isolated from PBMCs. In building TCR beta libraries, iRepertoire HTBI primers were used together with Arm-PCR of CDR3 regions. TCRdb processed the multiplex PCR reads anew with MiXCR; each CDR3 protein has one entry. The sample has hundreds of thousands of distinct CDR3 sequences; 15% to 20% are singletons. This sample also appeared in a second study, on T cells in Graves' hyperthyroidism and ophthalmopathy.

Source: peripheral blood mononuclear cells (PBMCs), taken at new diagnosis, from a patient treated with antithyroid drugs. The receptors originated from a woman between 25 and 40 years old with Graves disease.

This clonotype came up a few times. The chain combines TRBV18 with TRBJ1-1; no definite D call. This CDR3 comprises 16 residues. The V end lost 6 bases, the J end lost 1 base, and 18 bases lay between the germline ends. Per germline, CDR1 KGHSH and CDR2 LQKENI. This CDR3 reads CASSRRRRAKNTEAFF. CDR3 bases: TGTGCCAGCTCTCGACGAAGACGGGCCAAGAACACTGAAGCTTTCTTT.

This clonotype was detected ten times or more. This chain links TRBV24-1 with TRBJ2-2; D may be TRBD2 (5 bases). V lost 7 bases and J lost 4, with 9 bases in between. Germline V gene data show CDR1 as KGHDR and CDR2 as SFDVKD. CDR3 length equals 13 residues. CDR3 protein: CATSPGVTGELFF. Here the CDR3 DNA reads TGTGCCACCAGCCCCGGGGTCACCGGGGAGCTGTTTTTT.

This clonotype was detected many times. This chain links TRBV29-1 with TRBJ2-5; D may match TRBD1 or TRBD2 (5 bases each). This CDR3 is built from 15 residues. With 1 base removed from V and 3 bases from J, the gap between germline ends came to 15 bases. The germline V gene encodes CDR1 SQVTM and CDR2 ANQGSEA. CDR3 residues: CSVEGQHGDEETQYF. The CDR3 DNA reads as TGCAGCGTTGAAGGTCAGCACGGGGACGAAGAGACCCAGTACTTC.

The sample holds a few counts of this clonotype. The chain employs TRBV5-1 and TRBJ1-1; D is unresolved. CDR3 length: 15 residues. CDR1 SGHRS and CDR2 YFSETQ come from the germline V gene. V lost 4 bases and J lost 1, with 14 bases in between. CDR3 sequence reads: CASSPGGSENTEAFF. CDR3 sequence (DNA): TGCGCCAGCAGCCCCGGTGGGAGCGAGAACACTGAAGCTTTCTTT.

This clonotype was picked up a small number of times. This chain connects TRBV9 to TRBJ1-2, with D unresolved. This CDR3 comprises 17 residues. Between the trimmed V and J ends, which lost 5 bases and 4 bases, there was a span of 24 bases. Germline values: CDR1 SGDLS, CDR2 YYNGEE. Written as DNA, the CDR3 is TGTGCCAGCAGTAATAGCGGAGGGCAGGATCGGGCCTATGGCTACACCTTC. This codes for CASSNSGGQDRAYGYTF. The full variable domain, completed using reference TRBV9 and TRBJ1-2, is DSGVTQTPKHLITATGQRVTLRCSPRSGDLSVYWYQQSLDQGLQFLIQYYNGEERAKGNILERFSAQQFPDLHSELNLSSLELGDSALYFCASSNSGGQDRAYGYTFGSGTRLTVV.

This clonotype was counted many times. CDR3 nucleotide sequence: TGTGCCACCAGTGAACGGGACAGTCGGTACGAGCAGTACTTC. This encodes CATSERDSRYEQYF. The chain recombines TRBV24-1 with TRBJ2-7; 7 nucleotides match TRBD1. The germline V gene encodes CDR1 KGHDR and CDR2 SFDVKD. The CDR3 sequence is 14 residues long. J was trimmed by 4 bases and V by 4 bases; bases with no gene match: 6.

This chain uses TRBV19 with TRBJ1-2; D is uncertain. Per the germline V gene, CDR1 is LNHDA and CDR2 is SQIVND (reference sequence). The CDR3 is made up of 15 amino acids. Trimming shortened V by 9 bases and J by 5 bases, and 22 bases separated the two germline ends. CDR3 residues: CASEIPHDLGYGYTF. The CDR3 DNA reads as TGTGCCAGCGAAATACCCCACGACCTCGGGTATGGCTACACCTTC.

In the case of this clonotype: This could be a read error, since a much larger clone is one nucleotide away. The V call is TRBV12-3 or TRBV12-4, the J call TRBJ2-1; 9 bases match TRBD2. Matching the DNA end better, TRBJ2-7 makes the J call doubtful. The CDR3 runs to 15 residues. CDR3 sequence: CASSLIQREVEKQYF. In DNA, the CDR3 is TGTGCCAGCAGTTTGATCCAGCGGGAGGTCGAAAAGCAGTACTTC.

This clonotype was counted a few times. CDR3 sequence reads: CASSLEAGVPEQYF. The CDR3 DNA sequence: TGTGCCAGCAGCTTAGAAGCGGGAGTACCCGAGCAGTACTTC. This chain uses TRBV13 with TRBJ2-7, with 8 bases identical to TRBD2. CDR3 length equals 14 residues. Germline V gene lookup returns CDR1 PRHDT and CDR2 FYEKMQ (reference sequence). After removal of 1 base from V and 6 bases from J, the junction contained 5 bases not matched to a gene.

This clonotype was detected ten times or more. The chain carries TRBV28 and TRBJ1-5; the D gene is possibly TRBD1 (5 bases). This CDR3 contains 12 residues. Germline values: CDR1 MDHEN, CDR2 SYDVKM. The CDR3 protein is CGASREDQPQHF. CDR3 nucleotides: TGTGGCGCGAGCAGGGAGGATCAGCCCCAGCATTTT.

Ten or more counts support this clonotype. This chain connects TRBV6-1 to TRBJ1-5; a weak D match, TRBD1 (6 bases). CDR3 length equals 13 residues. Germline CDR1 MNHNS, CDR2 SASEGT. The V and J ends lost 10 bases and 7 bases respectively, with 17 bases between them. CDR3 sequence (DNA): TGTGCCACCCCCACGGGGGCATCACAGCCCCAGCATTTT. Translated: CATPTGASQPQHF.

This clonotype was detected only a few times. The chain joins TRBV2 to TRBJ2-1; 8 bases align to TRBD2. The CDR3 extends over 15 amino acids. Germline V gene lookup returns CDR1 SNHLY and CDR2 FYNNEI. V lost 6 bases and J lost 5; bases outside the gene matches: 9. This CDR3 reads CASRGSGGRDNEQFF. DNA of the CDR3: TGTGCCAGCAGGGGGTCGGGAGGGCGGGACAATGAGCAGTTCTTC.

This clonotype has only a few counts. This chain connects TRBV6-5 to TRBJ1-3, with D maybe TRBD1 (6 bases). Trimming shortened V by 0 bases and J by 4 bases, and 13 bases separated the two germline ends. Germline assignment: CDR1 MNHEY and CDR2 SVGAGI. This CDR3 has 16 amino acids. The CDR3 sequence: CASSYSVGGAGNTIYF. The CDR3 nucleotides read TGTGCCAGCAGTTACTCAGTGGGGGGCGCCGGAAACACCATATATTTT.

The chain couples TRBV4-1 to TRBJ2-3; TRBD2 aligns across 7 bases. V lost 1 base, J lost 2 bases, and 6 bases stayed unmatched. CDR1 is MGHRA, CDR2 YSYEKL, per germline. The CDR3 has 16 residues. The CDR3 DNA reads as TGCGCCAGCAGCCAAGTCATGACTAGCTCCACAGATACGCAGTATTTT. Its translation: CASSQVMTSSTDTQYF.

This clonotype was found many times. The chain has TRBV20-1 and TRBJ2-2, with TRBD2 matching 14 bases. Germline V gives CDR1 DFQATT, CDR2 SNEGSKA (reference sequence). The CDR3 runs 17 residues. V lost 6 bases and J lost 7; bases outside the gene matches: 13. The CDR3 DNA is TGCAGTGCCCCCAAGGGACTAGCGGGAGTCGGAGGCGGGGAGCTGTTTTTT. Protein sequence: CSAPKGLAGVGGGELFF.

Notes on this clonotype: This may be a read error, as it is one base from a much larger clone. The chain couples TRBV12-3 or TRBV12-4 to TRBJ2-1; D possibly corresponds to TRBD2 (5 bases). The CDR3 length is 15 residues. V shed 5 bases and J shed 9 bases, with 20 bases lying between them. The CDR3 DNA sequence: TGTGCCAGCAGTGAAGCGGACCTCTCGGGTAGTGAGCAGTTCTTC. It is translated as CASSEADLSGSEQFF.

In its sample, this clonotype was seen many times. This chain joins TRBV6-1 and TRBJ1-1, with D perhaps TRBD1 (5 bases). Germline values: CDR1 MNHNS, CDR2 SASEGT. V was shortened by 8 bases and J by 11 bases, with 24 bases between the two germline ends. CDR3 length: 14 amino acids. CDR3 protein: CASQEGARVEVAFF. The CDR3 region has the DNA TGTGCCAGCCAAGAGGGAGCCAGGGTCGAGGTGGCTTTCTTT.

Only a few counts were recorded for this clonotype. A read error may account for a junction end that differs from germline. The gene calls are TRBV5-5 and TRBJ1-5, with D hard to call. CDR1 SGHKS and CDR2 YYEKEE come from the germline V gene (reference sequence). This CDR3 comprises 16 residues. Here the CDR3 reads CASSPRAGVGNQSQHF. The DNA of the CDR3 is TGTGCCAGCAGCCCCCGAGCTGGTGTTGGCAATCAGTCCCAGCATTTT.

This clonotype was counted only a few times. J is TRBJ2-3 and V is TRBV27; D is perhaps TRBD1 (6 bases). Per germline, CDR1 MNHEY and CDR2 SMNVEV (reference sequence). With 5 bases removed from V and 11 bases from J, the gap between germline ends came to 20 bases. There are 14 residues in the CDR3. The CDR3 bases are TGTGCCAGCAGTGGAAAGACAGGTGATGCGTGGCAGTATTTT. Translated: CASSGKTGDAWQYF.

In DNA, the CDR3 is TGTGCCAGCGCATCCCCAGGGTCCGGGGCCAACGTCCTGACTTTC. It codes for CASASPGSGANVLTF. V gene TRBV6-1 combines with J gene TRBJ2-6; perhaps TRBD1 as D (5 bases). CDR3 length equals 15 residues. V gave up 8 bases and J gave up 4 bases, with 15 bases separating them. Looked up from germline, CDR1 is MNHNS and CDR2 is SASEGT.

The gene calls are TRBV25-1 and TRBJ2-3, with 7 bases lining up with TRBD1. The V and J ends lost 5 bases and 6 bases, in that order; junction bases with no gene match: 8. The CDR3 consists of 14 residues. Germline V gene data show CDR1 as MGHDK and CDR2 as SYGVNS. The CDR3 protein is CASSTRQGRDTQYF. In DNA, the CDR3 is TGTGCCAGCAGTACCCGACAGGGAAGGGATACGCAGTATTTT.

This clonotype was picked up a small number of times. This chain uses TRBV6-2 or TRBV6-3 with TRBJ2-7; D remains unclear. The V gene lost 3 bases and the J gene lost 1 base, with 13 bases spanning the gap. CDR1 and CDR2 from the germline V gene are MNHEY and SVGEGT. This CDR3 has 15 amino acids. For the CDR3, the DNA is TGTGCCAGCAGTTATTATTCCGGAGATTCCTACGAGCAGTACTTC. It yields the protein CASSYYSGDSYEQYF.

This clonotype was observed a few times. The chain is built from TRBV27 and TRBJ2-2; the D call may be TRBD1 or TRBD2 (7 bases each). CDR1 MNHEY and CDR2 SMNVEV come from the germline V gene (reference sequence). Trimming removed 2 bases from V and 6 bases from J, with 10 bases in between. This CDR3 contains 14 residues. CDR3 in DNA: TGTGCCAGCAGTTTACAGGGGGGGGCCGGGGAGCTGTTTTTT. Amino acid sequence: CASSLQGGAGELFF.

V usage is TRBV10-3 and J usage is TRBJ2-7; TRBD1 matches 7 bases. Germline lookup yields CDR1 ENHRY and CDR2 SYGVKD. The CDR3 extends over 17 amino acids. J was trimmed by 0 bases and V by 0 bases; bases with no gene match: 8. CDR3 coding DNA: TGTGCCATCAGTGAGTCCGACAGGGTTGGGAGCTCCTACGAGCAGTACTTC. Translating gives CAISESDRVGSSYEQYF.

J is TRBJ2-1 and V is TRBV5-5, with 8 bases fitting TRBD1. The V segment lost 10 bases and the J segment 1 base; nucleotides outside the gene matches: 22. CDR1 and CDR2 (germline): SGHKS, YYEKEE (reference sequence). The CDR3 totals 19 residues. The DNA for the CDR3 is TGTGCCGGGCAACCCGGTTCAGGGGGCGGGTGGTCTTCCTACAATGAGCAGTTCTTC. Residues: CAGQPGSGGGWSSYNEQFF.

In its sample, this clonotype was seen a few times. The chain uses TRBV27 and TRBJ2-7, with D possibly TRBD2 on 6 matching bases. The CDR3 runs 14 residues. With 6 bases removed from V and 1 base from J, the gap between germline ends came to 13 bases. The germline gives CDR1 MNHEY, CDR2 SMNVEV (reference sequence). The CDR3 reads CASSRGVQSYEQYF. Written as DNA, the CDR3 is TGTGCCAGCAGCCGCGGGGTTCAGTCCTACGAGCAGTACTTC.